This TCR beta chain was sequenced during a study of neoadjuvant anti-PD-1 for oral cavity cancer. Turning to the study itself: Patients mostly received three to four biweekly nivolumab doses at 3 mg/kg before surgery.

Blood cells were analyzed directly, without culture or expansion. Germline V CDR1 and CDR2: LNHDA, SQIVND (reference sequence). The V gene lost 5 bases and the J gene lost 0 bases, with 10 bases spanning the gap. This CDR3 spans 14 amino acids. Note on this clone: Its matching antigen is unknown.

Measured with immunoSEQ multiplex PCR; TCRdb has only the in-frame clones, and not every one. Among approximately 67,000 clones listed, about 86% were seen once. Study-level findings and limits: Non-responders to neoadjuvant nivolumab had significantly more clonal PBMC T cells than responders. With three patients per group, TCR findings need larger cohorts.

The rearrangement joins TRBV19 to TRBJ1-1; TRBD1 might be the D (6 bases). This sequence was found in a person between 40 and 79 years old with oral cavity squamous cell carcinoma. The sample here was PBMCs, taken before nivolumab (anti-PD-1) treatment. The CDR3 region is CASSLRGLNTEAFF. DNA of the CDR3: TGTGCCAGTAGTCTCAGGGGCCTGAACACTGAAGCTTTCTTT.